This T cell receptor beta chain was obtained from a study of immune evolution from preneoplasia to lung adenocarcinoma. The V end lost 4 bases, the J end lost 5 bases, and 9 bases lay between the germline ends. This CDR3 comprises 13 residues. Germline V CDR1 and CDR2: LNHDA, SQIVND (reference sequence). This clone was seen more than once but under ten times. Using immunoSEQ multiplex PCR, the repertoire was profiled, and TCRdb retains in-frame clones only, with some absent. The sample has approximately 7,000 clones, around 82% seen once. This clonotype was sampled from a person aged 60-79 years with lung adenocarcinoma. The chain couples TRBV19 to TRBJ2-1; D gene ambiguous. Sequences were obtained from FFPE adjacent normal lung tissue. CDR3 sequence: CASSNMRDNEQFF. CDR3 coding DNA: TGTGCCAGTAGTAACATGCGAGACAATGAGCAGTTCTTC.